These 5 T cell receptor beta chains were sequenced from one sample in a study of CD8+CD57+ T cells in acquired aplastic anemia. Genomic DNA, the template, was used for profiling of the TCR beta VDJ and CDR3. TCRdb redid the calling of the reads with MiXCR, one entry per CDR3 protein. Here the sample spans roughly 160,000 distinct CDR3 sequences, about 64% being singletons. In patients chosen for sequencing, flow cytometry had shown CD8+CD57+ cell expansion. Sequenced: sorted CD4+, CD8+, or CD8+CD57+ T cells (not recorded which) from PBMCs. The source is a human donor with aplastic anemia.

Only a few counts were recorded for this clonotype. The chain is built from TRBV5-1 and TRBJ2-6; D may match TRBD1 or TRBD2 (5 bases each). Trimming pared 4 bases from V and 0 bases from J, leaving 14 bases between. Germline CDR1 SGHRS, CDR2 YFSETQ. This CDR3 is built from 17 residues. The CDR3 reads CASSAGSLSSGANVLTF. The CDR3 DNA follows: TGCGCCAGCAGCGCAGGGAGCTTGTCCTCTGGGGCCAACGTCCTGACTTTC.

J is TRBJ1-2 and V is TRBV10-3, with D possibly TRBD1 on 6 matching bases. This CDR3 spans 13 amino acids. The ends were cut back, 0 bases at V and 4 bases at J, with 6 bases in the middle. Germline V gene sequence: CDR1 ENHRY, CDR2 SYGVKD. For the CDR3, the DNA is TGTGCCATCAGTGAGTCAGGGGGCTATGGCTACACCTTC. Protein sequence: CAISESGGYGYTF.

V and J are TRBV20-1 and TRBJ2-7, with 9 bases matching TRBD2. Losses at the gene ends were 0 bases for V and 1 base for J; bases not matched to a gene: 4. The CDR3 is made up of 15 amino acids. Germline V lookup: CDR1 DFQATT, CDR2 SNEGSKA (reference sequence). Written as DNA, the CDR3 is TGCAGTGCTAGAGATGGCGGGGGGGCTTCCTACGAGCAGTACTTC. It translates to CSARDGGGASYEQYF.

The chain combines TRBV9 with TRBJ1-2, with D maybe TRBD1 (5 bases). CDR3 length equals 14 residues. The V end was cut by 4 bases, the J end by 3 bases, with 13 bases between. Germline CDR1 SGDLS, CDR2 YYNGEE. The CDR3 sequence: CASSPGSRDYGYTF. DNA of the CDR3: TGTGCCAGCAGCCCAGGCTCCAGGGACTATGGCTACACCTTC.

The chain employs TRBV5-4 and TRBJ2-5; the D is unclear. The CDR3 spans 12 residues. CDR1 and CDR2 from the germline V gene are SGHNT and YYREEE (reference sequence). Trimming stripped 7 bases from V and 5 bases from J, with 12 bases between. The chain's CDR3 is CASATASETQYF. In nucleotides, the CDR3 is TGTGCCAGCGCCACCGCCTCGGAGACCCAGTACTTC.